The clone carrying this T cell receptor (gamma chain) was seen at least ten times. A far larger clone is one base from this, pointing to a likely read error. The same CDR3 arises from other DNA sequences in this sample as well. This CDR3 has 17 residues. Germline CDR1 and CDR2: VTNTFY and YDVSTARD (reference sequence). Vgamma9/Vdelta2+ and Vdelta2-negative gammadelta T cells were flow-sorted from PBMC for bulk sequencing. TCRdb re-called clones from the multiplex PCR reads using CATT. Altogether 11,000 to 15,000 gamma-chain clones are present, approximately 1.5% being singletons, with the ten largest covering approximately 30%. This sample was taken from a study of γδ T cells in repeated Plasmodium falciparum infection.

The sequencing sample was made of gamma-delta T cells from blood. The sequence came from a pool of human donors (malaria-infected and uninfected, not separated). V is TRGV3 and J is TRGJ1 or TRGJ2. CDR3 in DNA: TGTGCTACCTGGGACAGGCGAGGGCTGTTGGGATATTATAAGAAACTCTTT. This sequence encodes CATWDRRGLLGYYKKLF.